This entry concerns a single TCR beta chain. The data were produced by immunoSEQ multiplex PCR, yet TCRdb's version contains in-frame clones alone and is incomplete. The sample lists some 110,000 clones, about 94% occurring once. This specimen belongs to a study of control samples from healthy donors and cancer patients. Between the trimmed V and J ends, which lost 8 bases and 0 bases, there was a span of 11 bases. Germline V CDR1 and CDR2: SNHLY, FYNNEI. This CDR3 region has 14 residues. The rearrangement joins TRBV2 to TRBJ2-1, with no clear D. This sequence was found in a man aged 25 to 40 in good health. The sequenced material came from blood. CDR3 sequence reads: CASRWGSSYNEQFF. The DNA for the CDR3 is TGTGCCAGCCGATGGGGAAGCTCCTACAATGAGCAGTTCTTC.